This entry is about one TCR beta chain. Its cognate antigen is unknown. The sample comes from a study of cytomegalovirus exposure and HLA in healthy donors. Germline trimming cut 0 bases from V and 3 bases from J; bases unmatched to any gene: 8. This CDR3 has 17 amino acids. Per germline, CDR1 LNHDA and CDR2 SQIVND (reference sequence). Study-level findings and limits: The authors enumerated roughly 180 TCR beta chains as linked to cytomegalovirus. Immune exposure information available was restricted to CMV serostatus. V- and J-gene trimming in TCR beta was tied to a missense DCLRE1C variant by an analysis performed later.

Primers: 60 Vbeta forward and 13 Jbeta reverse. Methods used by the authors: An analysis performed later counted roughly 80 million unique TCR beta chains (around 9.9 million of them shared). TCRdb's copy holds only in-frame clones and misses some; the assay was immunoSEQ multiplex PCR. That table is the source of V, J and clone size, and D and trimming were worked out from the DNA. The sample consists of around 80,000 clones, around 60% of them appearing once. The rearrangement links TRBV19 to TRBJ1-5; TRBD1 agrees at 7 bases. This TCR was sampled from a male donor in good health and CMV-seropositive. The source material was PBMCs. DNA for the CDR3: TGTGCCAGTAGTATAGATTGGGGACAGAGACTCAATCAGCCCCAGCATTTT. It codes for CASSIDWGQRLNQPQHF. The full variable domain, with the rest looked up from reference TRBV19 and TRBJ1-5, is DGGITQSPKYLFRKEGQNVTLSCEQNLNHDAMYWYRQDPGQGLRLIYYSQIVNDFQKGDIAEGYSVSREKKESFPLTVTSAQKNPTAFYLCASSIDWGQRLNQPQHFGDGTRLSIL.